This TCR beta chain was recorded in a study of T cell repertoires in cytomegalovirus infection. Study-level results: CMV carriers having the relevant HLA were flagged by cumulative public TCR beta family frequency.

TCRdb re-derived calls from the reads in MiXCR, one entry per CDR3 protein. Of 750,000 to 950,000 distinct CDR3 sequences listed, around 29% were seen once; the top ten hold around 14%. V shed 1 base and J 3 bases; nucleotides not matched to a gene: 4. Germline V gene lookup returns CDR1 LNHDA and CDR2 SQIVND (reference sequence). The CDR3 has 15 amino acids. A word on this clonotype: Its antigen is undetermined.

The starting material was cultured CD8+ T cells from PBMCs, obtained from culture after CMV antigen stimulation. V and J are TRBV19 and TRBJ2-7; 9 bases align to TRBD2. This clonotype originated in a human donor in good health (CMV status not recorded). Some clones in this sample may be carry-over from other donors' samples. In DNA form, the CDR3 reads TGTGCCAGTAGTATAGTGGCTAGCGGGGACTACGAGCAGTACTTC. It translates to CASSIVASGDYEQYF.